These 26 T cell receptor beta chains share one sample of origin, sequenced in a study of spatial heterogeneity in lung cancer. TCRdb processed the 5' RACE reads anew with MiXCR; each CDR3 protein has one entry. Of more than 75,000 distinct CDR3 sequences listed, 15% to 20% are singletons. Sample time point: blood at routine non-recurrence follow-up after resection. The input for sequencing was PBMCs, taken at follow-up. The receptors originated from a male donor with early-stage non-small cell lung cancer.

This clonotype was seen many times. In DNA, the CDR3 is TGTGCCACCAGTGATCCTCAGGACAGCCCGAAGACCCAGTACTTC. This encodes CATSDPQDSPKTQYF. The rearrangement uses TRBV24-1 and TRBJ2-5, with a possible D match to TRBD1 (6 bases). Germline assignment: CDR1 KGHDR and CDR2 SFDVKD. The CDR3 consists of 15 residues. V gave up 3 bases and J gave up 6 bases, with 16 bases separating them.

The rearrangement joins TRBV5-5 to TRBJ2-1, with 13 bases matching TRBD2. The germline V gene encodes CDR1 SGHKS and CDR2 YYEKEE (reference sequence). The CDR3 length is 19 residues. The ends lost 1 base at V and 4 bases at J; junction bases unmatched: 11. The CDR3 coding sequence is TGTGCCAGCAGCTTGATCGGGACTAGCGGGACGGGGGATTACAATGAGCAGTTCTTC. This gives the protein CASSLIGTSGTGDYNEQFF.

In nucleotides, the CDR3 is TGCAGCGTTGACTCACGGAGGAACACTGAAGCTTTCTTT. This codes for CSVDSRRNTEAFF. J is TRBJ1-1 and V is TRBV29-1; D remains unclear. The germline gives CDR1 SQVTM, CDR2 ANQGSEA. The CDR3 is made up of 13 amino acids. Trimming removed 3 bases from V and 1 base from J, with 9 bases in between.

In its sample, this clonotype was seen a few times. CDR3 in DNA: TGCAGTGCTAGAGACGCCAGGCGTAGAGGCAAAAACATTCAGTACTTC. It yields the protein CSARDARRRGKNIQYF. The genes are TRBV20-1 and TRBJ2-4; D not resolved. CDR1 and CDR2 from the germline V gene are DFQATT and SNEGSKA (reference sequence). The CDR3 runs 16 residues. V was cut by 0 bases and J by 3 bases, with 15 bases left in between.

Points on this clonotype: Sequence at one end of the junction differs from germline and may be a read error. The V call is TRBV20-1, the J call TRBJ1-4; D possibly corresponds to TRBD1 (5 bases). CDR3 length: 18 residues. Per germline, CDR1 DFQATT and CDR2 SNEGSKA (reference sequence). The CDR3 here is CSATNAYGATLRNEKLIF. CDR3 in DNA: TGCAGTGCTACAAACGCCTACGGGGCCACCCTGCGTAATGAAAAACTGATTTTT.

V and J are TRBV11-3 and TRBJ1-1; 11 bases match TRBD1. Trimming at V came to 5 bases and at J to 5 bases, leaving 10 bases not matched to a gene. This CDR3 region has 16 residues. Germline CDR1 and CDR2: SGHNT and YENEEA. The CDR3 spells CASSLGTGGQGTEAFF. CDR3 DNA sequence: TGTGCCAGCAGCCTAGGGACAGGGGGACAAGGAACTGAAGCTTTCTTT.

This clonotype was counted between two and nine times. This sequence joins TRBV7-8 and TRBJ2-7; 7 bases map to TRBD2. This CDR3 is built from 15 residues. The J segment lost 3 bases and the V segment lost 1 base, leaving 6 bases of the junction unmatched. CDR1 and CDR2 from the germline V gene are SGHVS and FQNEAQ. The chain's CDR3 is CASSLGEGFSYEQYV. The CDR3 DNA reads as TGTGCCAGCAGCTTAGGGGAGGGTTTTAGCTACGAGCAGTACGTC.

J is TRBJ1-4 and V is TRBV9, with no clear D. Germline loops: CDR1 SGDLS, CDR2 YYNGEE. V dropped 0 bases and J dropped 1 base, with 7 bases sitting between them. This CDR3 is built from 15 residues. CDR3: CASSVGPLTNEKLFF. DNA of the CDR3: TGTGCCAGCAGCGTAGGGCCGTTAACTAATGAAAAACTGTTTTTT.

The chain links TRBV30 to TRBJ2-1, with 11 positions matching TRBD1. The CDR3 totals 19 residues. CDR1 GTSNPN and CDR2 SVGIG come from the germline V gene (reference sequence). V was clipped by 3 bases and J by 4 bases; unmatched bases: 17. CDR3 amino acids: CAWSHSPSGDRGIYNEQFF. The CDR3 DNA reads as TGTGCCTGGAGCCACTCTCCGTCCGGGGACAGGGGGATATACAATGAGCAGTTCTTC.

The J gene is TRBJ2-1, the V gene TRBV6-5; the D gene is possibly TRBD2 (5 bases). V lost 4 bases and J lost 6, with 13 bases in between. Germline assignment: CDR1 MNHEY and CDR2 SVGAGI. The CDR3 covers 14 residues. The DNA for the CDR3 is TGTGCCAGCAGTTCGTCGGGGAACACCAATGAGCAGTTCTTC. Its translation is CASSSSGNTNEQFF.

CDR3: CASSSGRFYNSPLHF. In DNA, the CDR3 is TGTGCCAGCAGTTCTGGACGGTTCTATAATTCACCCCTCCACTTT. The V and J genes are TRBV6-5 and TRBJ1-6; D remains unclear. Germline CDR1 and CDR2: MNHEY and SVGAGI. The CDR3 sequence is 15 residues long. V shed 4 bases and J shed 3 bases, with 10 bases lying between them.

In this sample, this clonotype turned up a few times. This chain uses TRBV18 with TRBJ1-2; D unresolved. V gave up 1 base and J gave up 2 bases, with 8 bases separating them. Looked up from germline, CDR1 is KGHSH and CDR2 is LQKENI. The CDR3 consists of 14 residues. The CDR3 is CASSPRNANYGYTF. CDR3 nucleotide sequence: TGTGCCAGCTCACCACGGAACGCCAACTATGGCTACACCTTC.

In DNA, the CDR3 is TGCAGCGTAATGAGGGGGGGCGGGGAGACCCAGTACTTC. Amino acids: CSVMRGGGETQYF. The rearrangement joins TRBV29-1 to TRBJ2-5; D is possibly TRBD2 (7 bases). The CDR3 has 13 residues. The germline V gene encodes CDR1 SQVTM and CDR2 ANQGSEA. Deletions cut 6 bases from V and 5 bases from J, with 16 bases between.

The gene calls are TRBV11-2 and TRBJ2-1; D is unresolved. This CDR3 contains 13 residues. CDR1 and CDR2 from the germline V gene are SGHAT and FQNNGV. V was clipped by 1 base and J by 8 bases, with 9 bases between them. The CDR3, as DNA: TGTGCCAGCAGCTTAGCAGGCGATGATGAGCAGTTCTTC. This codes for CASSLAGDDEQFF. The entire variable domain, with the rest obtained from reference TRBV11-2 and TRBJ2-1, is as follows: EAGVAQSPRYKIIEKRQSVAFWCNPISGHATLYWYQQILGQGPKLLIQFQNNGVVDDSQLPKDRFSAERLKGVDSTLKIQPAKLEDSAVYLCASSLAGDDEQFFGPGTRLTVL.

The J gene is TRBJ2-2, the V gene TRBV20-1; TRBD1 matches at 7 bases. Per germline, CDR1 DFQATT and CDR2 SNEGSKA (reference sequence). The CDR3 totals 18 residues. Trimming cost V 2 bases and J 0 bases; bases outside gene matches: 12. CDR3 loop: CSARRTEGATANTGELFF. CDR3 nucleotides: TGCAGTGCTAGAAGAACTGAGGGGGCTACCGCGAACACCGGGGAGCTGTTTTTT.

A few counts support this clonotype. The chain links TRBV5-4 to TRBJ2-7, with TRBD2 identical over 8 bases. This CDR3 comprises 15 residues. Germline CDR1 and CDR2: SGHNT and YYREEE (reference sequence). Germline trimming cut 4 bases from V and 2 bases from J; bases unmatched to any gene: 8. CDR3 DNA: TGTGCCAGCAGCCCTGCCGGGGGACTAGCCTACGAGCAGTACTTC. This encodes CASSPAGGLAYEQYF.

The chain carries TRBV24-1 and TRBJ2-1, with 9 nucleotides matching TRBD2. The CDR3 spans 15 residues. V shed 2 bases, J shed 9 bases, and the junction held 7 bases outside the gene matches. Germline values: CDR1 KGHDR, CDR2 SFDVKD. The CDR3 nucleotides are TGTGCCACCAGTGATTACGCGGGAGGGCGTAGTGAGCAGTTCTTC. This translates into CATSDYAGGRSEQFF.

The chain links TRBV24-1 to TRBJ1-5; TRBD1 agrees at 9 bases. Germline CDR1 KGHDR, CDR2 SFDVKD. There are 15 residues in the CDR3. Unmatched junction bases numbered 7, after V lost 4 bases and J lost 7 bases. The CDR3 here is CATSDPGQGGQPQHF. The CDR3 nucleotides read TGTGCCACCAGTGACCCGGGACAGGGAGGACAGCCCCAGCATTTT.

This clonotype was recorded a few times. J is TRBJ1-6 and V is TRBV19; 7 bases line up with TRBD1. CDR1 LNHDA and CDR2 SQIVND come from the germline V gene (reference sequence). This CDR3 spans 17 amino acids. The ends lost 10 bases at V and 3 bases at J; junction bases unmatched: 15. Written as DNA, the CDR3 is TGTGCCACCACGACTTGGACAGGAAGAGACTATAATTCACCCCTCCACTTT. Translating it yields CATTTWTGRDYNSPLHF.

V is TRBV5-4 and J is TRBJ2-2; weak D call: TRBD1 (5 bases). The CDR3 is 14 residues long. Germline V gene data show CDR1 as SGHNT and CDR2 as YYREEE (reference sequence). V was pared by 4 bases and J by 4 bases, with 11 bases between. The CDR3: CASSLGVVTGELFF. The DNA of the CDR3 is TGTGCCAGCAGCCTAGGGGTAGTCACCGGGGAGCTGTTTTTT.

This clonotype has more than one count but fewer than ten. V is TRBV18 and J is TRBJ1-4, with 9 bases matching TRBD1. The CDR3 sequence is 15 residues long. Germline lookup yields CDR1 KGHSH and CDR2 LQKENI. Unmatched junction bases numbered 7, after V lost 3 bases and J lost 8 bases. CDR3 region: CASSPLGQGNEKLFF. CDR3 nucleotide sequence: TGTGCCAGCTCACCGCTGGGACAGGGAAACGAAAAACTGTTTTTT.

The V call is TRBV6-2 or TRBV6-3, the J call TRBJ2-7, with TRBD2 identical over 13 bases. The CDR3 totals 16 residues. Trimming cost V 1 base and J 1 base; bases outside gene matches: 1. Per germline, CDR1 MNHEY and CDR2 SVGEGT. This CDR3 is CASSYWTSGRSYEQYF. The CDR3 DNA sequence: TGTGCCAGCAGTTACTGGACTAGCGGGAGATCCTACGAGCAGTACTTC.

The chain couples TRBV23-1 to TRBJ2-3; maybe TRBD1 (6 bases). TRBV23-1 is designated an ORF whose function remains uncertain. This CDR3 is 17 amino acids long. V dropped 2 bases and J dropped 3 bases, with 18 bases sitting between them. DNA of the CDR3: TGCGCCAGCAGTCAACCCTCCGACAGGCCTCGAACAGATACGCAGTATTTT. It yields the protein CASSQPSDRPRTDTQYF.

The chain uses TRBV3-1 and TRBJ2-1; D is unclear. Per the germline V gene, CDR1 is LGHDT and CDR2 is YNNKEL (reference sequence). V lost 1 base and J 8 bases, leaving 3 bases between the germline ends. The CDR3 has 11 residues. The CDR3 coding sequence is TGTGCCAGCAGCCAAGTTGATGAGCAGTTCTTC. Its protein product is CASSQVDEQFF.

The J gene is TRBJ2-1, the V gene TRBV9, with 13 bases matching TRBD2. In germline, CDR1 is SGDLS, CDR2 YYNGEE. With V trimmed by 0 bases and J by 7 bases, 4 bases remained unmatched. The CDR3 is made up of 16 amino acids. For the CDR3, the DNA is TGTGCCAGCAGCGTAGGACTAGCGGGAGGTTGGAATGAGCAGTTCTTC. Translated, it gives CASSVGLAGGWNEQFF.

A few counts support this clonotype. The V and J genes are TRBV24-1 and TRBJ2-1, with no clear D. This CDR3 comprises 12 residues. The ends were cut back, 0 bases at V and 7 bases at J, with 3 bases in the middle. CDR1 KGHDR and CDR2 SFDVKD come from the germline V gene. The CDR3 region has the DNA TGTGCCACCAGTGATTTGCGGAATGAGCAGTTCTTC. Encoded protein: CATSDLRNEQFF.